The subject of this entry is one T cell receptor (beta chain). The antigen is not known. This record comes from a study of post-analysis software for immune sequencing data. Study as a whole: Courses of disease covered relapsing-remitting, secondary progressive and progressive-relapsing multiple sclerosis.

Study-wide results and caveats: Versus controls, multiple sclerosis patients showed significantly lower diversity (normalized Chao1).

Presence of unique molecular identifiers characterized the TCR beta cDNA libraries. cDNA molecules numbering some 500,000 came from roughly 1 to 10 million T cells. TCRdb recomputed calls from the PCR reads with MiXCR, one row per CDR3 protein. The data hold approximately 630,000 distinct CDR3 sequences, with 55% to 60% observed a single time. The receptor comes from a girl aged 2-9 years with multiple sclerosis. The sequenced sample consisted of blood.

The CDR3, as DNA: TGCAGTGCTAGGTCCCGGGACAGGGTATCCTTCAGCTACACCTTC. Residues: CSARSRDRVSFSYTF. The chain couples TRBV20-1 to TRBJ1-2; 9 bases agree with TRBD1. This CDR3 region has 15 residues. Per the germline V gene, CDR1 is DFQATT and CDR2 is SNEGSKA (reference sequence). V lost 3 bases and J lost 9; bases outside the gene matches: 14.